A selection of T cell receptor beta chains follows, all from one sample in a study of T cells in Graves' hyperthyroidism and ophthalmopathy. TCRdb independently ran MiXCR on the multiplex PCR reads; one entry per CDR3 protein. The sample holds nearly 600,000 distinct CDR3 sequences, 14% seen once. The sample comprised blood. These receptors were collected from a woman under 30 with Graves' ophthalmopathy. The CDR3 runs from the conserved cysteine through the conserved F or W. D genes are given only for firm matches. Not all rows give a size; the values are once, few, many and, for expanded clones, a class.

V gene: TRBV5-4; J gene: TRBJ2-3; D gene: TRBD1; clone size: NA; CDR3 DNA: TGTGCCAGCAGCCATCAGCAGGGGGAGACAGATACGCAGTATTTT; CDR3 protein: CASSHQQGETDTQYF
V gene: TRBV28; J gene: TRBJ1-5; D gene: NA; clone size: many; CDR3 DNA: TGTGCCAGCAGTTCTCATACAGGGCCGCCCCAGCATTTT; CDR3 protein: CASSSHTGPPQHF
V gene: TRBV5-1; J gene: TRBJ2-2; D gene: TRBD2; clone size: many; CDR3 DNA: TGCGCCAGCAAGAAAGGGACTAGCCAAAACATCCCCGGGGAGCTGTTTTTT; CDR3 protein: CASKKGTSQNIPGELFF
V gene: TRBV15; J gene: TRBJ2-7; D gene: NA; clone size: few; CDR3 DNA: TGTGCCACCAGCAGATCGGACCGGCCCTACGAGCAGTACTTC; CDR3 protein: CATSRSDRPYEQYF
V gene: TRBV20-1; J gene: TRBJ2-7; D gene: NA; clone size: many; CDR3 DNA: TGCAGTGCTAGTCCAGGCTCTGGCCCTTACGAGCAGTACTTC; CDR3 protein: CSASPGSGPYEQYF
V gene: TRBV2; J gene: TRBJ2-7; D gene: TRBD1; clone size: many; CDR3 DNA: TGTGCCAGCAACCCCCGGGACAGCAACTACGAGCAGTACTTC; CDR3 protein: CASNPRDSNYEQYF
V gene: TRBV20-1; J gene: TRBJ2-1; D gene: NA; clone size: many; CDR3 DNA: TGCAGTGCTCCCCGGTACATGTACAATGAGCAGTTCTTC; CDR3 protein: CSAPRYMYNEQFF
V gene: TRBV12-3/TRBV12-4; J gene: TRBJ2-7; D gene: TRBD2; clone size: many; CDR3 DNA: TGTGCCAGCAGTTTCCGGGGGGGATCCTACGAGCAGTACTTC; CDR3 protein: CASSFRGGSYEQYF
V gene: TRBV18; J gene: TRBJ1-5; D gene: NA; clone size: NA; CDR3 DNA: TGTGCCAGCTCACCTCTGGGTCCCCCAGGGCGCAATCAGCCCCAGCATTTT; CDR3 protein: CASSPLGPPGRNQPQHF
V gene: TRBV10-3; J gene: TRBJ2-1; D gene: NA; clone size: many; CDR3 DNA: TGTGCCATCAGTCGGTCGTACCTTCTCTACAATGAGCAGTTCTTC; CDR3 protein: CAISRSYLLYNEQFF
V gene: TRBV24-1; J gene: TRBJ2-7; D gene: NA; clone size: many; CDR3 DNA: TGTGCCACCAGCGCCGCTGAAGAGCAGTACTTC; CDR3 protein: CATSAAEEQYF
V gene: TRBV28; J gene: TRBJ1-1; D gene: NA; clone size: NA; CDR3 DNA: TGTGCCAGCAGTTGGCCTGGGTGGGGCACTGAAGCTTTCTTT; CDR3 protein: CASSWPGWGTEAFF
V gene: TRBV2; J gene: TRBJ2-5; D gene: NA; clone size: many; CDR3 DNA: TGTGCCAGCAGATCCCAGACAGGACCTGGGGAGACCCAGTACTTC; CDR3 protein: CASRSQTGPGETQYF
V gene: TRBV5-1; J gene: TRBJ1-3; D gene: TRBD1; clone size: many; CDR3 DNA: TGCGCCAGCAGTACCGGGACAGGGTACCTCCTGAATGAAGGAAACACCATATATTTT; CDR3 protein: CASSTGTGYLLNEGNTIYF
V gene: TRBV9; J gene: TRBJ2-3; D gene: NA; clone size: many; CDR3 DNA: TGTGCCAGCAGCGTAGGGCGGGTGGAAGATACGCAGTATTTT; CDR3 protein: CASSVGRVEDTQYF
V gene: TRBV12-3/TRBV12-4; J gene: TRBJ2-4; D gene: NA; clone size: many; CDR3 DNA: TGTGCCAGCAGTCGCGTTCCGCTCGTGGCCAAAAACATTCAGTACTTC; CDR3 protein: CASSRVPLVAKNIQYF
V gene: TRBV27; J gene: TRBJ2-1; D gene: TRBD2; clone size: many; CDR3 DNA: TGTGCCAGCAGGCGGGAGGGAGGGTACAATGAGCAGTTCTTC; CDR3 protein: CASRREGGYNEQFF